The next 5 T cell receptor beta chains were all read from a single sample in a study of CD8+ T cells in alopecia areata. As the sequencing template, cDNA was produced by extracting RNA and reverse transcribing it. Clones were read by immunoSEQ multiplex PCR, and TCRdb kept only the in-frame ones, dropping some. Of 98,000 or so clones in the sample, around 55% were seen once. As to treatment: oral pan-JAK inhibitor, 5-10 mg twice daily. Source: CD8+ T cells sorted from blood, taken at week 4, from a patient treated with tofacitinib. All receptors come from a human donor with alopecia areata.

The rearrangement joins TRBV7-9 to TRBJ2-5; D is ambiguous. Looked up from germline, CDR1 is SEHNR and CDR2 is FQNEAQ (reference sequence). V dropped 0 bases and J dropped 5 bases, with 13 bases sitting between them. The CDR3 consists of 15 residues. The CDR3 spells CASSLAQVALETQYF. CDR3 DNA: TGTGCCAGCAGCTTAGCGCAGGTAGCACTGGAGACCCAGTACTTC.

CDR3 in DNA: TGTGCCTGGCGGACTCAAGTCGGCACAGATACGCAGTATTTT. It specifies CAWRTQVGTDTQYF. This rearrangement joins TRBV30 to TRBJ2-3; D is possibly TRBD2 (5 bases). V lost 5 bases and J 1 base, leaving 13 bases between the germline ends. The CDR3 loop spans 14 amino acids. Germline CDR1 reads GTSNPN; CDR2 reads SVGIG (reference sequence).

The chain joins TRBV5-1 to TRBJ1-5; D is unclear. Trimming took off 4 bases at V and 0 bases at J, with 8 bases between the two ends. This CDR3 is built from 14 residues. Germline CDR1 is SGHRS and CDR2 is YFSETQ. The CDR3 protein is CASSVDYSNQPQHF. As DNA, the CDR3 is TGCGCCAGCAGCGTGGATTATAGCAATCAGCCCCAGCATTTT.

The chain employs TRBV19 and TRBJ1-2; 7 bases fit TRBD1. The length of the CDR3 is 16 residues. The V gene's germline CDR1 is LNHDA and CDR2 SQIVND (reference sequence). V lost 6 bases and J lost 4; bases outside the gene matches: 14. The CDR3 is CASRRTDREFIYGYTF. CDR3 coding DNA: TGTGCCAGTAGGCGGACTGACAGGGAATTTATCTATGGCTACACCTTC.

This clone has only one observation. A junction boundary mismatches the germline segment, possibly from a read error. The CDR3 coding sequence is TGCGCCAGCAGCCAAGTGACGGATAGCTCCTACGAGCAGTACTTC. It codes for CASSQVTDSSYEQYF. The chain employs TRBV14 and TRBJ2-7; D ambiguous. The CDR3 is 15 amino acids. Germline-derived CDR1 and CDR2 are SGHDN and FVKESK.